Shown below are 18 T cell receptor beta chains from a single sample sequenced in a study of T cells after yellow fever vaccination. TCRdb reprocessed the 5' RACE reads via MiXCR and lists one record per CDR3 protein. The sample has roughly 190,000 distinct CDR3 sequences, approximately 9.9% seen once. This material consisted of CD8+ T cells sorted from PBMCs, taken 15 days after the yellow fever booster vaccination. Receptor source: a man in his late teens or twenties who received the YFV17D yellow fever vaccine.

V usage is TRBV4-1 and J usage is TRBJ2-7, with unresolved D. Germline-derived CDR1 and CDR2 are MGHRA and YSYEKL. The CDR3 is 15 amino acids. V was trimmed by 3 bases and J by 3 bases, leaving 15 bases between them. The CDR3 sequence is CASSQTDLGYYEQYV. The CDR3 DNA reads TGCGCCAGCAGCCAGACGGACCTTGGGTACTACGAGCAGTACGTC.

This clonotype was detected ten times or more. The chain recombines TRBV6-1 with TRBJ2-7; possible D gene TRBD1, 6 bases. The germline V and J ends were trimmed by 5 bases and 0 bases, with 8 bases remaining between them. CDR1 and CDR2 (germline): MNHNS, SASEGT. This CDR3 contains 13 residues. This CDR3 reads CASSPTGSYEQYV. For the CDR3, the DNA is TGTGCCAGCAGTCCGACAGGCTCCTACGAGCAGTACGTC.

This clonotype was picked up many times. This chain uses TRBV4-1 with TRBJ2-1; D remains unclear. CDR1 MGHRA and CDR2 YSYEKL come from the germline V gene. Trimming left V 1 base short and J 4 bases short, with 5 bases between. CDR3 length: 13 amino acids. CDR3 sequence reads: CASSQGPYNEQFF. The CDR3 bases are TGCGCCAGCAGCCAAGGGCCGTACAATGAGCAGTTCTTC.

The J gene is TRBJ2-3, the V gene TRBV4-1; 7 nucleotides match TRBD2. V was clipped by 2 bases and J by 2 bases; unmatched bases: 7. The CDR3 is 16 amino acids. The V gene's germline CDR1 is MGHRA and CDR2 YSYEKL. CDR3 protein: CASSQRHSGVTDTQYF. The CDR3 region has the DNA TGCGCCAGCAGCCAACGGCACAGCGGGGTCACAGATACGCAGTATTTT.

The gene calls are TRBV20-1 and TRBJ1-1; no firm D call. Germline assignment: CDR1 DFQATT and CDR2 SNEGSKA (reference sequence). Trimming took off 5 bases at V and 1 base at J, with 23 bases between the two ends. The CDR3 length is 17 residues. CDR3 region: CSAVRRERGLGNTEAFF. In DNA form, the CDR3 reads TGCAGTGCTGTCCGACGGGAAAGAGGGTTGGGGAACACTGAAGCTTTCTTT.

For the CDR3, the DNA is TGTGCCAGCAGCACCGCCGCGGGGCTGGACAATGAGCAGTTCTTC. It translates to CASSTAAGLDNEQFF. V usage is TRBV7-8 and J usage is TRBJ2-1, with D possibly matching TRBD2 (6 bases). Germline V gene lookup returns CDR1 SGHVS and CDR2 FQNEAQ. The CDR3 totals 15 residues. V was clipped by 5 bases and J by 5 bases, with 16 bases between them. Full variable domain (remainder filled in from reference TRBV7-8 and TRBJ2-1): GAGVSQSPRYKVAKRGQDVALRCDPISGHVSLFWYQQALGQGPEFLTYFQNEAQLDKSGLPSDRFFAERPEGSVSTLKIQRTQQEDSAVYLCASSTAAGLDNEQFFGPGTRLTVL.

V is TRBV12-3 or TRBV12-4 and J is TRBJ1-5, with D maybe TRBD1 (5 bases). The CDR3 extends over 13 amino acids. Deletions cut 6 bases from V and 4 bases from J, with 10 bases between. The CDR3 sequence: CASSLDTNQPQHF. CDR3 in DNA: TGTGCCAGCAGCCTGGACACAAATCAGCCCCAGCATTTT.

This clonotype was detected only a few times. The chain has TRBV6-5 and TRBJ2-1; either TRBD1 or TRBD2 may supply D (5 bases each). Germline assignment: CDR1 MNHEY and CDR2 SVGAGI. V was clipped by 8 bases and J by 8 bases, with 10 bases between them. The CDR3 totals 11 residues. The CDR3 loop is CASQRGDEQFF. The CDR3 DNA reads as TGTGCCAGCCAGAGGGGCGATGAGCAGTTCTTC.

The chain employs TRBV6-5 and TRBJ1-1; D is ambiguous. The CDR3 has 15 amino acids. Trimming removed 5 bases from V and 4 bases from J, with 17 bases in between. CDR1 and CDR2 (germline): MNHEY, SVGAGI. As DNA, the CDR3 is TGTGCCAGCAGTAGTAAGGGTTGGGTCTTCACTGAAGCTTTCTTT. This gives the protein CASSSKGWVFTEAFF.

At least ten counts were recorded for this clonotype. The J gene is TRBJ1-2, the V gene TRBV4-3; D unclear. Germline CDR1 and CDR2: LGHNA and YSLEER. Trimming shortened V by 0 bases and J by 0 bases, and 5 bases separated the two germline ends. The CDR3 totals 14 residues. The chain's CDR3 is CASSQDWANYGYTF. The CDR3 nucleotides are TGCGCCAGCAGCCAAGATTGGGCTAACTATGGCTACACCTTC.

V usage is TRBV13 and J usage is TRBJ2-5; D may match TRBD1 or TRBD2 (5 bases each). Germline CDR1 PRHDT, CDR2 FYEKMQ (reference sequence). There are 13 residues in the CDR3. Trimming cost V 5 bases and J 5 bases, with 12 bases left between them. The CDR3 region has the DNA TGTGCCAGCAGCCTGGGGGATGCGGAGACCCAGTACTTC. Its protein is CASSLGDAETQYF.

The rearrangement uses TRBV29-1 and TRBJ1-1; no definite D call. V was pared by 3 bases and J by 4 bases, with 9 bases between. The CDR3 has 12 amino acids. The germline V gene encodes CDR1 SQVTM and CDR2 ANQGSEA. The DNA of the CDR3 is TGCAGCGTTGACAGGACCGGCACTGAAGCTTTCTTT. It yields the protein CSVDRTGTEAFF.

This clonotype was seen a few times. The rearrangement links TRBV4-3 to TRBJ2-5; a weak D match, TRBD1 (6 bases). The CDR3 is made up of 16 amino acids. Germline CDR1 LGHNA, CDR2 YSLEER. Trimming removed 0 bases from V and 4 bases from J, with 15 bases in between. The CDR3 loop is CASSQDIGRGPETQYF. The CDR3 bases are TGCGCCAGCAGCCAAGATATAGGCAGGGGTCCAGAGACCCAGTACTTC.

This clonotype has more than one count but fewer than ten. The rearrangement links TRBV20-1 to TRBJ2-7; TRBD1 might be the D (5 bases). Germline V gene data show CDR1 as DFQATT and CDR2 as SNEGSKA (reference sequence). The CDR3 loop spans 12 amino acids. The germline V and J ends were trimmed by 6 bases and 4 bases, with 13 bases remaining between them. CDR3 amino acids: CSADDSVYEQYV. CDR3 nucleotides: TGCAGTGCGGACGACAGCGTTTACGAGCAGTACGTC.

V usage is TRBV7-9 and J usage is TRBJ2-7; D is unresolved. V gave up 5 bases and J gave up 3 bases, with 11 bases separating them. In germline, CDR1 is SEHNR, CDR2 FQNEAQ (reference sequence). CDR3 length: 13 residues. The CDR3 DNA reads as TGTGCCAGCAGCCAGATACTGTTCTACGAGCAGTACTTC. Its translation is CASSQILFYEQYF. Complete variable domain (other parts from reference TRBV7-9 and TRBJ2-7): DTGVSQNPRHKITKRGQNVTFRCDPISEHNRLYWYRQTLGQGPEFLTYFQNEAQLEKSRLLSDRFSAERPKGSFSTLEIQRTEQGDSAMYLCASSQILFYEQYFGPGTRLTVT.

The chain carries TRBV7-2 and TRBJ2-3; TRBD2 aligns across 14 bases. Per the germline V gene, CDR1 is SGHTA and CDR2 is FQGNSA. Trimming cost V 5 bases and J 1 base; bases outside gene matches: 11. CDR3 size: 19 residues. The DNA for the CDR3 is TGTGCCAGCAGCGCCGATAGACTAGCGGGGGGGCCGGGCACAGATACGCAGTATTTT. It is translated as CASSADRLAGGPGTDTQYF.

CDR3 region: CASSDSRDTGSGANVLTF. The CDR3 DNA reads as TGTGCCAGCAGCGACAGCCGGGACACCGGCTCTGGGGCCAACGTCCTGACTTTC. V usage is TRBV9 and J usage is TRBJ2-6; maybe TRBD1 (6 bases). The CDR3 covers 18 residues. Trimming took 3 bases from V and 0 from J, leaving 16 bases between them. From germline, CDR1 is SGDLS and CDR2 YYNGEE.

This clonotype was detected a few times. This chain links TRBV15 with TRBJ1-5; D is ambiguous. Germline lookup yields CDR1 LNHNV and CDR2 YYDKDF (reference sequence). This CDR3 is built from 14 residues. V was cut by 0 bases and J by 5 bases, with 8 bases left in between. The CDR3 region has the DNA TGTGCCACCAGCAGAGAGACACCGGATCAGCCCCAGCATTTT. Its translation: CATSRETPDQPQHF.